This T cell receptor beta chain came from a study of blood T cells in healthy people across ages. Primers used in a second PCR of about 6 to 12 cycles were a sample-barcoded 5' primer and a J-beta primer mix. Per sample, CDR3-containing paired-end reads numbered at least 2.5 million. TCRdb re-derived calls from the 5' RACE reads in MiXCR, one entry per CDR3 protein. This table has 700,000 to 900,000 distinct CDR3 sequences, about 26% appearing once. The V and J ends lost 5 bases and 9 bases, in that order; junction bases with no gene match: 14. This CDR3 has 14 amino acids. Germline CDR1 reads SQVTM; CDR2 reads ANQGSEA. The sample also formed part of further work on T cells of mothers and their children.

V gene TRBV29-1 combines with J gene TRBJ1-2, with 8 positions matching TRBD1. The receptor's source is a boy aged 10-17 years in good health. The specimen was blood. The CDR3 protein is CSVSTGTGVTSYTF. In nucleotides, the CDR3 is TGCAGCGTTTCCACGGGGACAGGAGTAACCAGCTACACCTTC.